The rows below give T cell receptor beta chains drawn from one sample of a study of blood T cell repertoires in COVID-19. Generated by immunoSEQ multiplex PCR, the TCRdb table keeps only in-frame clones and is missing some. In the table there are around 260,000 clones, 80% to 95% of which are singletons. The source material was PBMCs or T cells enriched from blood (not recorded which). The source is a woman younger than 45 who had recovered from COVID-19. CDR3s leave out the opening cysteine and the closing phenylalanine or tryptophan. D genes are given only for firm matches. Expanded clones are given a class, and other clones once, few, many or no size at all.

TRBJ1-5 TRBV10-2 NA NA ASSEKAGSGLSNQPQH
TRBJ1-3 TRBV6-5 NA NA ASSLHRGNTIY
TRBJ2-1 TRBV5-1 few TRBD2 ASSLLAGGVNEQF
TRBJ2-7 TRBV7-6 NA NA ASSATELGAPYEQY
TRBJ2-2 TRBV7-3 NA NA ASSLYVGGYTGELF
TRBJ2-1 TRBV7-2 few TRBD2 ASRSGTTNEQF
TRBJ1-5 TRBV6-5 NA NA ASSYRDEDQPQH
TRBJ1-6 TRBV5-6 NA TRBD1 ASSLRPRQGNSPLH
TRBJ2-1 TRBV27 NA NA ASFTYNEQF
TRBJ2-2 TRBV28 NA TRBD2 ASSWGGLAGELF
TRBJ1-1 TRBV5-1 NA TRBD1 ASSSHLNRGNSTEAF
TRBJ2-1 TRBV11-3 NA TRBD2 ASSLLPSGTNNEQF
TRBJ2-7 TRBV24-1 NA TRBD1 ATSDLRDRNPTKQY
TRBJ2-2 TRBV27 NA TRBD2 ASSLSKGLAVTGELF
TRBJ2-7 TRBV7-2 once TRBD2 ASSRNRDYVYEQY
TRBJ1-2 TRBV28 NA TRBD1 ASSSTGTVKYGYT
TRBJ2-5 TRBV29-1 NA TRBD2 SVDPAGETQY
TRBJ2-1 TRBV10-3 NA NA AISLTGLHEQF
TRBJ1-6 TRBV15 NA NA ATSRGDINSPLH
TRBJ2-7 TRBV28 NA NA ASAGLPPYEQY
TRBJ2-1 TRBV15 NA NA ATSDGSSYNEQF
TRBJ1-6 TRBV27 NA TRBD1 ASSQTGAGRPSYNSPLH
TRBJ1-4 TRBV9 NA TRBD1 ASSPFSTVQAGGKLF
TRBJ1-3 TRBV6-5 NA NA ASSYSRWTFGNTIY
TRBJ2-2 TRBV5-6 NA NA ASSLVGTGELF
TRBJ2-7 TRBV4-2 NA TRBD1 ASSHEGGRGRPSYEQY
TRBJ2-3 TRBV19 NA NA ASSIGLLDNTQY